The TCR beta chain described here comes from a study of CD8+CD57+ T cells in acquired aplastic anemia. Study at large: When averaged, DNA from sorted CD4+ and CD8+ cells came to around 3 ug. Healthy donors gave 10 million to 11 million reads on average for CD4+ cells.

There are 13 residues in the CDR3. Germline V gene data show CDR1 as SGHAT and CDR2 as FQNNGV. The junction had 6 bases not matched to a gene; V was cut back by 5 bases and J by 6 bases. Study-wide findings and caveats: Simpson's diversity of CD8+ cells was not significantly different in patients compared with controls. Overlapping CD8+ CDR3 repertoires of patients and controls contained approximately 29 shared sequences.

For this clonotype: As yet, its antigen is unknown. A read error is possible here, since a much larger clone lies one base away.

Using genomic DNA as the template, TCR beta VDJ and CDR3 profiling was carried out. TCRdb independently ran MiXCR on the reads; one entry per CDR3 protein. Of about 160,000 distinct CDR3 sequences in the sample, around 40% are singletons; the top ten hold 1.1%. The TCR originated in a human donor in good health. Source material: sorted CD4+, CD8+, or CD8+CD57+ T cells (not recorded which) from PBMCs. The chain carries TRBV11-2 and TRBJ2-7, with 8 bases that match TRBD1. The DNA of the CDR3 is TGTGCCAGCAGCCCCGTACAGGGGGGCGAGCAGTACTTC. Residues: CASSPVQGGEQYF.